Presented here are 5 T cell receptor beta chains from one specimen sequenced in a study of T cell changes during pregnancy in multiple sclerosis. This table comes from immunoSEQ multiplex PCR, and its TCRdb copy is limited to in-frame clones, with some not included. The profile shows under 95,000 clones, about nine tenths of them singletons. This material consisted of CD4+ T cells from peripheral blood mononuclear cells, taken before pregnancy. These receptors came from a female donor with multiple sclerosis, enrolled in a pregnancy study.

In DNA form, the CDR3 reads TGTGCCAGTACCACACAACAGGGGTTCAGCAATCAGCCCCAGCATTTT. Amino acid sequence: CASTTQQGFSNQPQHF. The chain uses TRBV19 and TRBJ1-5, with 7 bases fitting TRBD1. The V segment lost 7 bases and the J segment 1 base; nucleotides outside the gene matches: 10. Germline lookup yields CDR1 LNHDA and CDR2 SQIVND (reference sequence). The CDR3 extends over 16 amino acids.

The chain employs TRBV9 and TRBJ1-3, with a tentative D call TRBD1 (6 bases). This CDR3 is built from 15 residues. CDR1 is SGDLS, CDR2 YYNGEE, per germline. V lost 2 bases to trimming and J lost 3 bases, with 12 bases between them. The CDR3 loop is CASSVEDRGGNTIYF. CDR3 bases: TGTGCCAGCAGCGTTGAGGACAGAGGTGGAAACACCATATATTTT.

This clone was observed once. The chain joins TRBV30 to TRBJ2-7; TRBD2 matches at 15 bases. Trimming at V came to 2 bases and at J to 6 bases, leaving 8 bases not matched to a gene. Germline CDR1 GTSNPN, CDR2 SVGIG (reference sequence). The CDR3 covers 16 residues. The DNA for the CDR3 is TGTGCCTGGAGTCACGGACTAGCGGGGGGGCCAGGCGAGCAGTACTTC. It codes for CAWSHGLAGGPGEQYF.

V and J are TRBV5-4 and TRBJ2-1; D is possibly TRBD2 (5 bases). The V end lost 0 bases, the J end lost 4 bases, and 8 bases lay between the germline ends. Germline CDR1 is SGHNT and CDR2 is YYREEE (reference sequence). This CDR3 is 14 amino acids long. The CDR3 here is CASSLVQRYNEQFF. CDR3 coding DNA: TGTGCCAGCAGCTTGGTTCAGCGGTACAATGAGCAGTTCTTC.

This sequence joins TRBV14 and TRBJ1-5; D is ambiguous. The germline V and J ends were trimmed by 5 bases and 3 bases, with 8 bases remaining between them. The CDR3 totals 13 residues. Germline CDR1 and CDR2: SGHDN and FVKESK. CDR3 in amino acids: CASSVGLNQPQHF. The CDR3 DNA reads TGTGCCAGCAGCGTTGGACTCAATCAGCCCCAGCATTTT. Filled out from reference TRBV14 and TRBJ1-5, the complete variable domain reads EAGVTQFPSHSVIEKGQTVTLRCDPISGHDNLYWYRRVMGKEIKFLLHFVKESKQDESGMPNNRFLAERTGGTYSTLKVQPAELEDSGVYFCASSVGLNQPQHFGDGTRLSIL.